This note documents a single T cell receptor (beta chain) sequence. These data originate in a study of blood T cell repertoires in COVID-19. Whole-study context: COVID-19 samples collected from the United States, Italy and Spain covered acute and convalescent phases. T cells, B-cell-depleted T cells, or PBMCs provided the cDNA or gDNA that served as material.

The CDR3 sequence is 15 residues long. Losses at the gene ends were 1 base for V and 7 bases for J; bases not matched to a gene: 9. The germline V gene has CDR1 LNHDA and CDR2 SQIVND (reference sequence). As processed by the authors: Researchers report that nucleated cell counts were estimated from reference gene primer amplification. Sequenced by immunoSEQ multiplex PCR; TCRdb stores in-frame clones only, minus some. V and J calls and clone size are copied from that table; D and trimming were computed from the DNA. Among roughly 150,000 clones, 80% to 85% were seen once, and the ten largest hold 8% to 9.5%.

This sequence joins TRBV19 and TRBJ1-2; TRBD1 matches 7 bases. Sequences were obtained from peripheral blood. The receptor's source is a woman older than 75 with active or convalescent COVID-19. The CDR3 protein is CASSIVETGEGGYTF. The DNA of the CDR3 is TGTGCCAGTAGTATAGTCGAAACAGGGGAAGGTGGCTACACCTTC.